The source of this T cell receptor beta chain is a study of PD-1 blockade in mismatch repair-deficient tumors. Study context: Enrolled about 2013-2017, patients had progressing, pretreated mismatch repair-deficient cancers of 12 to 13 types.

The germline gives CDR1 SGHDT, CDR2 YYEEEE. V was pared by 0 bases and J by 1 base, with 8 bases between. This CDR3 is built from 14 residues. Whole-study results and caveats: Tumor-resident clones, often absent from pretreatment blood, expanded after pembrolizumab and then contracted.

With respect to this clone: Its antigen is still unknown.

Profiling relied on immunoSEQ multiplex PCR, and the TCRdb table lists in-frame clones only, not all of them. The table has roughly 40,000 clones, approximately 85% seen once. Sample: peripheral blood, taken about 80 weeks after starting pembrolizumab. This TCR came from an adult with mismatch repair-deficient cancer. The V and J genes are TRBV5-6 and TRBJ2-7, with D possibly matching TRBD1 (5 bases). CDR3 sequence (DNA): TGTGCCAGCAGCTTGGTAGACAGTTCCTACGAGCAGTACTTC. Amino acids: CASSLVDSSYEQYF.